Listed below are T cell receptor beta chains from one sample, sequenced in a study of T cell responses to AZD1222 COVID-19 vaccine. Using immunoSEQ multiplex PCR, the repertoire was profiled, and TCRdb retains in-frame clones only, with some absent. The sample carries approximately 150,000 clones, 90% recorded once. The source material was peripheral blood, sampled 28 days after the second AZD1222 dose. The receptors were gathered from an adult who received the AZD1222 COVID-19 vaccine. Each CDR3 is given with its conserved first and last residue. Each record gives: clone size, CDR3 length, D gene, J gene, V gene, CDR3 protein, CDR3 DNA. A D gene is named only where the DNA matches it firmly. Size tells how often a clone was seen (once, few, many) or the class of an expanded clone, and some rows leave it out.

clone_size: -; cdr3_length: 13; d_call: -; j_call: TRBJ1-6; v_call: TRBV6-5; cdr3_aa: CASSYLGSGGLHF; cdr3_nt: TGTGCCAGCAGTTACCTGGGCTCAGGAGGCCTCCACTTT
clone_size: -; cdr3_length: 16; d_call: -; j_call: TRBJ1-1; v_call: TRBV7-2; cdr3_aa: CASSPPGRTGDTEAFF; cdr3_nt: TGTGCCAGCAGCCCGCCGGGCCGGACGGGGGACACTGAAGCTTTCTTT
clone_size: -; cdr3_length: 14; d_call: -; j_call: TRBJ1-2; v_call: TRBV7-2; cdr3_aa: CASRPGGSVHGYTF; cdr3_nt: TGTGCCAGCCGTCCCGGGGGGAGCGTCCATGGCTACACCTTC
clone_size: -; cdr3_length: 13; d_call: TRBD1; j_call: TRBJ2-7; v_call: TRBV5-1; cdr3_aa: CASSRTGDYEQYF; cdr3_nt: TGCGCCAGCAGCCGGACAGGGGACTACGAGCAGTACTTC
clone_size: -; cdr3_length: 13; d_call: -; j_call: TRBJ1-1; v_call: TRBV30; cdr3_aa: CAWSIGMNTEAFF; cdr3_nt: TGTGCCTGGAGTATAGGAATGAACACTGAAGCTTTCTTT
clone_size: -; cdr3_length: 16; d_call: -; j_call: TRBJ1-2; v_call: TRBV28; cdr3_aa: CASSSGPIEGHYGYTF; cdr3_nt: TGTGCCAGCAGTTCCGGGCCTATCGAAGGCCACTATGGCTACACCTTC
clone_size: -; cdr3_length: 13; d_call: -; j_call: TRBJ1-2; v_call: TRBV5-6; cdr3_aa: CASRSVGVGGYTF; cdr3_nt: TGTGCCAGCAGGTCGGTGGGGGTTGGCGGCTACACCTTC
clone_size: -; cdr3_length: 15; d_call: -; j_call: TRBJ2-3; v_call: TRBV20-1; cdr3_aa: CSASSLATSTDTQYF; cdr3_nt: TGCAGTGCTAGTTCCCTAGCGACTAGCACAGATACGCAGTATTTT
clone_size: -; cdr3_length: 15; d_call: -; j_call: TRBJ1-2; v_call: TRBV5-1; cdr3_aa: CASSPLLGLGYGYTF; cdr3_nt: TGCGCCAGCAGCCCCCTTTTGGGTCTAGGATATGGCTACACCTTC
clone_size: once; cdr3_length: 14; d_call: TRBD1; j_call: TRBJ1-3; v_call: TRBV7-2; cdr3_aa: CASRGQDSGNTIYF; cdr3_nt: TGTGCCAGCAGGGGACAGGACTCTGGAAACACCATATATTTT
clone_size: -; cdr3_length: 15; d_call: -; j_call: TRBJ1-6; v_call: TRBV28; cdr3_aa: CASNPRTSNNSPLHF; cdr3_nt: TGTGCCAGCAATCCGAGGACAAGCAATAATTCACCCCTCCACTTT
clone_size: -; cdr3_length: 16; d_call: TRBD2; j_call: TRBJ2-5; v_call: TRBV7-8; cdr3_aa: CASSLSPAGGVETQYF; cdr3_nt: TGTGCCAGCAGCTTAAGCCCAGCGGGAGGGGTAGAGACCCAGTACTTC
clone_size: once; cdr3_length: 17; d_call: -; j_call: TRBJ1-4; v_call: TRBV5-6; cdr3_aa: CASSLFRRAATNEKLFF; cdr3_nt: TGTGCCAGCAGCTTATTCCGCAGGGCCGCAACTAATGAAAAACTGTTTTTT
clone_size: -; cdr3_length: 15; d_call: -; j_call: TRBJ2-6; v_call: TRBV19; cdr3_aa: CASSFGNSGANVLTF; cdr3_nt: TGTGCCAGTAGTTTCGGTAACTCTGGGGCCAACGTCCTGACTTTC
clone_size: -; cdr3_length: 17; d_call: TRBD1; j_call: TRBJ1-1; v_call: TRBV28; cdr3_aa: CASSSLRQGRVNTEAFF; cdr3_nt: TGTGCCAGCAGTTCCCTCCGACAGGGGAGGGTGAACACTGAAGCTTTCTTT
clone_size: -; cdr3_length: 17; d_call: -; j_call: TRBJ1-3; v_call: TRBV4-1; cdr3_aa: CASSQGSARGSGNTIYF; cdr3_nt: TGCGCCAGCAGCCAGGGGTCTGCTAGGGGCTCAGGAAACACCATATATTTT
clone_size: -; cdr3_length: 16; d_call: TRBD1; j_call: TRBJ1-1; v_call: TRBV10-3; cdr3_aa: CAISESLGQGNTEAFF; cdr3_nt: TGTGCCATCAGTGAGTCTCTAGGACAGGGAAACACTGAAGCTTTCTTT
clone_size: -; cdr3_length: 13; d_call: -; j_call: TRBJ2-2; v_call: TRBV10-1; cdr3_aa: CASSVRVNGELFF; cdr3_nt: TGCGCCAGCAGTGTGAGGGTTAACGGGGAGCTGTTTTTT
clone_size: -; cdr3_length: 11; d_call: TRBD1; j_call: TRBJ1-2; v_call: TRBV29-1; cdr3_aa: CSVSQGDGYTF; cdr3_nt: TGCAGCGTTTCCCAGGGGGATGGCTACACCTTC
clone_size: -; cdr3_length: 11; d_call: -; j_call: TRBJ2-1; v_call: TRBV20-1; cdr3_aa: CSCQADNGGFF; cdr3_nt: TGCAGTTGCCAAGCGGATAACGGTGGGTTCTTC
clone_size: -; cdr3_length: 15; d_call: TRBD2; j_call: TRBJ2-1; v_call: TRBV5-1; cdr3_aa: CASSLESGRANEQFF; cdr3_nt: TGCGCCAGCAGCTTGGAAAGCGGGAGGGCAAATGAGCAGTTCTTC
clone_size: -; cdr3_length: 14; d_call: -; j_call: TRBJ2-7; v_call: TRBV28; cdr3_aa: CASSFRAIPYEQYF; cdr3_nt: TGTGCCAGCAGTTTTAGGGCAATTCCCTACGAGCAGTACTTC
clone_size: -; cdr3_length: 13; d_call: -; j_call: TRBJ1-2; v_call: TRBV6-5; cdr3_aa: CASIGGGNYGYTF; cdr3_nt: TGTGCCAGCATCGGCGGTGGGAACTATGGCTACACCTTC
clone_size: -; cdr3_length: 16; d_call: -; j_call: TRBJ2-2; v_call: TRBV6-5; cdr3_aa: CASSYSRLQGTGELFF; cdr3_nt: TGTGCCAGCAGTTACTCGAGGTTGCAGGGCACCGGGGAGCTGTTTTTT
clone_size: -; cdr3_length: 19; d_call: TRBD2; j_call: TRBJ2-3; v_call: TRBV19; cdr3_aa: CASSNRLAGGPGGTDTQYF; cdr3_nt: TGTGCCAGTAGTAATAGACTAGCGGGGGGGCCGGGGGGCACAGATACGCAGTATTTT
clone_size: -; cdr3_length: 14; d_call: -; j_call: TRBJ1-2; v_call: TRBV14; cdr3_aa: CASSQDRGMGGYTF; cdr3_nt: TGTGCCAGCAGCCAAGACAGGGGAATGGGGGGCTACACCTTC
clone_size: -; cdr3_length: 18; d_call: TRBD2; j_call: TRBJ2-1; v_call: TRBV7-6; cdr3_aa: CASSSGLAGGLNYNEQFF; cdr3_nt: TGTGCCAGCAGCTCTGGACTAGCGGGGGGCCTCAACTACAATGAGCAGTTCTTC
clone_size: -; cdr3_length: 12; d_call: -; j_call: TRBJ2-7; v_call: TRBV7-6; cdr3_aa: CASSSRDGEQYF; cdr3_nt: TGTGCCAGCAGCTCCAGGGACGGCGAGCAGTACTTC
clone_size: -; cdr3_length: 15; d_call: TRBD2; j_call: TRBJ2-7; v_call: TRBV3-1/TRBV3-2; cdr3_aa: CASSQDNSGTYEQYF; cdr3_nt: TGTGCCAGCAGCCAAGATAATAGCGGGACCTACGAGCAGTACTTC
clone_size: -; cdr3_length: 14; d_call: -; j_call: TRBJ1-1; v_call: TRBV18; cdr3_aa: CASSTQGLDTEAFF; cdr3_nt: TGTGCCAGCTCGACACAGGGCTTGGACACTGAAGCTTTCTTT
clone_size: -; cdr3_length: 14; d_call: -; j_call: TRBJ1-1; v_call: TRBV18; cdr3_aa: CASSPLSTIGEAFF; cdr3_nt: TGTGCCAGCTCACCACTGTCGACAATCGGTGAAGCTTTCTTT
clone_size: -; cdr3_length: 15; d_call: -; j_call: TRBJ1-5; v_call: TRBV3-1/TRBV3-2; cdr3_aa: CASSLTRLINQPQHF; cdr3_nt: TGTGCCAGCAGCCTGACCAGGCTTATCAATCAGCCCCAGCATTTT
clone_size: -; cdr3_length: 16; d_call: -; j_call: TRBJ1-3; v_call: TRBV5-5; cdr3_aa: CASSLDSLSSGNTIYF; cdr3_nt: TGTGCCAGCAGCCTCGACAGTCTCTCTTCCGGAAACACCATATATTTT
clone_size: once; cdr3_length: 14; d_call: TRBD1; j_call: TRBJ2-1; v_call: TRBV13; cdr3_aa: CASSLSRGPNEQFF; cdr3_nt: TGTGCCAGCAGCTTAAGCAGGGGGCCGAATGAGCAGTTCTTC
clone_size: -; cdr3_length: 14; d_call: -; j_call: TRBJ2-5; v_call: TRBV29-1; cdr3_aa: CSLFEEGDGETQYF; cdr3_nt: TGCAGCCTCTTTGAGGAGGGGGACGGGGAGACCCAGTACTTC
clone_size: few; cdr3_length: 12; d_call: -; j_call: TRBJ2-7; v_call: TRBV29-1; cdr3_aa: CSYRVGNYEQYF; cdr3_nt: TGCAGCTACAGGGTTGGAAACTACGAGCAGTACTTC
clone_size: -; cdr3_length: 13; d_call: -; j_call: TRBJ2-3; v_call: TRBV10-1; cdr3_aa: CASSEARSDTQYF; cdr3_nt: TGCGCCAGCAGTGAGGCCCGATCGGATACGCAGTATTTT
clone_size: -; cdr3_length: 13; d_call: -; j_call: TRBJ1-3; v_call: TRBV6-2/TRBV6-3; cdr3_aa: CASSWRTGNTIYF; cdr3_nt: TGTGCCAGCAGTTGGAGGACTGGAAACACCATATATTTT
clone_size: -; cdr3_length: 15; d_call: TRBD2; j_call: TRBJ2-5; v_call: TRBV24-1; cdr3_aa: CATGLAGFVGETQYF; cdr3_nt: TGTGCCACGGGACTAGCAGGGTTCGTGGGAGAGACCCAGTACTTC
clone_size: -; cdr3_length: 15; d_call: -; j_call: TRBJ1-5; v_call: TRBV28; cdr3_aa: CASTWTGDSNQPQHF; cdr3_nt: TGTGCCAGCACATGGACCGGCGACAGCAATCAGCCCCAGCATTTT
clone_size: few; cdr3_length: 14; d_call: -; j_call: TRBJ2-2; v_call: TRBV5-6; cdr3_aa: CASTWTSNTGELFF; cdr3_nt: TGTGCCAGCACCTGGACATCGAACACCGGGGAGCTGTTTTTT
clone_size: once; cdr3_length: 16; d_call: TRBD1; j_call: TRBJ1-5; v_call: TRBV28; cdr3_aa: CASSLSPKTGNQPQHF; cdr3_nt: TGTGCCAGCAGCCTAAGCCCGAAGACAGGGAATCAGCCCCAGCATTTT
clone_size: -; cdr3_length: 15; d_call: TRBD2; j_call: TRBJ2-7; v_call: TRBV7-2; cdr3_aa: CASSEGGTSVYEQYF; cdr3_nt: TGTGCCAGCAGTGAGGGGGGGACTAGCGTCTACGAGCAGTACTTC
clone_size: many; cdr3_length: 14; d_call: -; j_call: TRBJ1-4; v_call: TRBV12-2; cdr3_aa: CASRRTGTSEKLFF; cdr3_nt: TGTGCAAGTCGGAGGACAGGGACCTCTGAAAAACTGTTTTTT
clone_size: -; cdr3_length: 14; d_call: -; j_call: TRBJ1-5; v_call: TRBV28; cdr3_aa: CASSALKGNQPQHF; cdr3_nt: TGTGCCAGCAGTGCTTTAAAGGGCAATCAGCCCCAGCATTTT
clone_size: -; cdr3_length: 12; d_call: -; j_call: TRBJ2-1; v_call: TRBV10-3; cdr3_aa: CAIKDEHNEQFF; cdr3_nt: TGTGCCATCAAGGATGAACACAATGAGCAGTTCTTC
clone_size: -; cdr3_length: 18; d_call: TRBD1; j_call: TRBJ1-4; v_call: TRBV6-1; cdr3_aa: CASSETGTGSPPNEKLFF; cdr3_nt: TGTGCCAGCAGTGAAACCGGGACAGGGTCCCCGCCGAATGAAAAACTGTTTTTT
clone_size: -; cdr3_length: 14; d_call: -; j_call: TRBJ1-5; v_call: TRBV19; cdr3_aa: CASSIVGVNQPQHF; cdr3_nt: TGTGCCAGTAGTATAGTAGGGGTAAATCAGCCCCAGCATTTT
clone_size: -; cdr3_length: 12; d_call: -; j_call: TRBJ2-7; v_call: TRBV6-5; cdr3_aa: CASLRTEYEQYF; cdr3_nt: TGTGCCAGCCTTAGGACGGAATACGAGCAGTACTTC
clone_size: -; cdr3_length: 13; d_call: -; j_call: TRBJ2-7; v_call: TRBV9; cdr3_aa: CASSQDHGYEQYF; cdr3_nt: TGTGCCAGCAGCCAGGACCATGGGTACGAGCAGTACTTC
clone_size: -; cdr3_length: 14; d_call: TRBD2; j_call: TRBJ2-1; v_call: TRBV4-3; cdr3_aa: CASSREAGSNEQFF; cdr3_nt: TGCGCCAGCAGCCGGGAAGCGGGATCCAATGAGCAGTTCTTC
clone_size: -; cdr3_length: 13; d_call: -; j_call: TRBJ1-2; v_call: TRBV7-9; cdr3_aa: CASSPAANYGYTF; cdr3_nt: TGTGCCAGCAGCCCCGCCGCGAACTATGGCTACACCTTC
clone_size: -; cdr3_length: 15; d_call: TRBD2; j_call: TRBJ2-1; v_call: TRBV6-6; cdr3_aa: CASRKGLAGYNEQFF; cdr3_nt: TGTGCCAGCAGAAAGGGACTAGCGGGCTACAATGAGCAGTTCTTC
clone_size: -; cdr3_length: 14; d_call: -; j_call: TRBJ2-7; v_call: TRBV7-2; cdr3_aa: CASSLGGSTYEQYF; cdr3_nt: TGTGCCAGCAGCTTAGGTGGCTCTACCTACGAGCAGTACTTC
clone_size: few; cdr3_length: 13; d_call: -; j_call: TRBJ2-2; v_call: TRBV9; cdr3_aa: CASSSTSSGELFF; cdr3_nt: TGTGCCAGCAGCTCCACTAGTTCGGGGGAGCTGTTTTTT